This TCR beta chain was captured in a study of cytomegalovirus exposure and HLA in healthy donors. The PCR employed 60 Vbeta primers together with 13 Jbeta primers. Produced via immunoSEQ multiplex PCR; TCRdb's table is partial and in-frame only. The data contain roughly 170,000 clones, 75% to 85% of them singletons. Note on this clone: Its antigen remains unidentified.

CDR3 length: 12 amino acids. CDR1 SGDLS and CDR2 YYNGEE come from the germline V gene. Trimming pared 3 bases from V and 5 bases from J, leaving 9 bases between. The study, taken as a whole, reports: There was a cluster of highly shared sequence variants that was likely a sequencing artifact. Associated with cytomegalovirus, according to the listing, were 150 to 200 TCR beta chains. Using a false discovery rate of 0.05, a later analysis showed that 15,000 to 20,000 TCR beta sequences were associated with HLA alleles.

The sample taken for sequencing was PBMCs. The sequence derives from a girl aged 2 to 10 in good health and CMV-seropositive. The rearrangement joins TRBV9 to TRBJ2-7; no firm D call. The CDR3 nucleotides are TGTGCCAGCAGCGGTAGTTCCCACGAGCAGTACTTC. It is translated as CASSGSSHEQYF. The full variable domain, rest sourced from reference TRBV9 and TRBJ2-7, is DSGVTQTPKHLITATGQRVTLRCSPRSGDLSVYWYQQSLDQGLQFLIQYYNGEERAKGNILERFSAQQFPDLHSELNLSSLELGDSALYFCASSGSSHEQYFGPGTRLTVT.